Each of the 7 T cell receptor beta chains below was sequenced from the same sample in a study of monozygotic twins with inflammatory bowel disease. TCRdb re-called the 5' RACE reads and shows each CDR3 protein once, DNA omitted. The sample shows 200,000 to 250,000 distinct CDR3 sequences, and around 7.6% sits with its ten largest clones. Source material: blood. These receptors all come from a human donor with ulcerative colitis or Crohn's disease, or a healthy co-twin of an affected twin (not recorded which).

The CDR3 protein is CASSLPLAAWGGNEQFF. This chain uses TRBV12-3 or TRBV12-4 with TRBJ2-1; TCRdb calls TRBD1, which cannot be checked without DNA. The CDR3 loop spans 17 amino acids.

J is TRBJ2-3 and V is TRBV6-5; checking the TCRdb D call of TRBD2 is not possible without DNA. This CDR3 contains 14 residues. Germline V gene data show CDR1 as MNHEY and CDR2 as SVGAGI. CDR3 sequence: CASSHVTTSDTQYF.

The chain employs TRBV27 and TRBJ2-7; TCRdb selects TRBD2, and the lack of DNA leaves this call unchecked. CDR1 and CDR2 from the germline V gene are MNHEY and SMNVEV (reference sequence). The CDR3 sequence is 14 residues long. The CDR3 is CASSSTGGPKEQYF.

This chain uses TRBV5-5 with TRBJ1-2; TCRdb gives TRBD1 as the D gene, but with no DNA this cannot be confirmed. The CDR3 covers 16 residues. Looked up from germline, CDR1 is SGHKS and CDR2 is YYEKEE (reference sequence). Here the CDR3 reads CASSPSGQGNIYGYTF.

This chain uses TRBV4-1 with TRBJ2-1; TCRdb selects TRBD1, and the lack of DNA leaves this call unchecked. This CDR3 is built from 15 residues. Germline-derived CDR1 and CDR2 are MGHRA and YSYEKL. CDR3 sequence reads: CASSLTSVGDNEQFF.

This chain links TRBV4-2 with TRBJ2-7; no DNA is available, so the TRBD1 call from TCRdb remains unchecked. The CDR3 sequence is 17 residues long. Germline CDR1 LGHNA, CDR2 YNFKEQ. The CDR3 sequence: CASSHEGRIDGVYEQYF.

The rearrangement joins TRBV25-1 to TRBJ1-1. Per germline, CDR1 MGHDK and CDR2 SYGVNS. The CDR3 is 11 amino acids. This chain's CDR3 is CASTGYTEAFF.